Listed here are 7 T cell receptor beta chains from one sample, sequenced in a study of beta chain features in type 1 diabetes. Expressed TCRB transcripts were sequenced, since all the RNA that had been isolated was reverse transcribed. The table came from immunoSEQ multiplex PCR; TCRdb's copy has only in-frame clones and leaves some out. This sample has more than 350,000 clones, with about an eighth found just once. The sequenced sample was naive CD4+ T cells from blood. The receptors were gathered from a woman aged 18-30 years in good health.

The V call is TRBV18, the J call TRBJ1-1; TRBD1 matches at 9 bases. CDR1 KGHSH and CDR2 LQKENI come from the germline V gene. The J segment lost 4 bases and the V segment lost 0 bases, leaving 9 bases of the junction unmatched. The CDR3 is 17 amino acids. The CDR3 here is CASSPPATGGGATEAFF. The CDR3 bases are TGTGCCAGCTCACCACCGGCGACAGGGGGAGGCGCCACTGAAGCTTTCTTT.

The chain recombines TRBV7-2 with TRBJ2-7; TRBD2 matches at 8 bases. CDR1 is SGHTA and CDR2 is FQGNSA in the germline V gene. Trimming took 5 bases from V and 2 from J; bases not matched to a gene: 5. The length of the CDR3 is 14 residues. CDR3 sequence (DNA): TGTGCCAGCAGCAGAGTTAGCGGGGCCTACGAGCAGTACTTC. Translation gives CASSRVSGAYEQYF.

This clone appeared a few times. The chain uses TRBV28 and TRBJ1-3, with no clear D. V gave up 5 bases and J gave up 9 bases, with 17 bases separating them. From germline, CDR1 is MDHEN and CDR2 SYDVKM. The CDR3 sequence is 14 residues long. Here the CDR3 DNA reads TGTGCCAGCAGTCCCGGCACTACTTTGGGCACCATATATTTT. Its translation is CASSPGTTLGTIYF. Full variable domain (missing parts from reference TRBV28 and TRBJ1-3): DVKVTQSSRYLVKRTGEKVFLECVQDMDHENMFWYRQDPGLGLRLIYFSYDVKMKEKGDIPEGYSVSREKKERFSLILESASTNQTSMYLCASSPGTTLGTIYFGEGSWLTVV.

The chain recombines TRBV2 with TRBJ2-5, with D perhaps matching TRBD2 (5 bases). Trimming stripped 6 bases from V and 5 bases from J, with 10 bases between. Germline values: CDR1 SNHLY, CDR2 FYNNEI. The CDR3 length is 12 residues. For the CDR3, the DNA is TGTGCCAGCAGCGGAGAGCGGGAGACCCAGTACTTC. Its protein is CASSGERETQYF.

This chain links TRBV7-9 with TRBJ1-5; possibly TRBD1 for D (6 bases). The CDR3 length is 13 residues. V was cut by 5 bases and J by 7 bases, with 12 bases left in between. Germline CDR1 SEHNR, CDR2 FQNEAQ (reference sequence). The CDR3 loop reads CASSGRQEQPQHF. The CDR3, as DNA: TGTGCCAGCAGCGGCAGACAGGAGCAGCCCCAGCATTTT.

This chain links TRBV7-9 with TRBJ2-1; 10 bases are shared with TRBD2. Germline trimming cut 3 bases from V and 0 bases from J; bases unmatched to any gene: 5. Germline V gene data show CDR1 as SEHNR and CDR2 as FQNEAQ (reference sequence). The CDR3 sequence is 17 residues long. This CDR3 reads CASSLSSGGVSYNEQFF. For the CDR3, the DNA is TGTGCCAGCAGCTTGTCTAGCGGGGGTGTCTCCTACAATGAGCAGTTCTTC.

This clone was counted a few times. The J gene is TRBJ2-3, the V gene TRBV18, with D unresolved. Germline CDR1 is KGHSH and CDR2 is LQKENI. The CDR3 has 15 residues. Trimming removed 6 bases from V and 1 base from J, with 14 bases in between. CDR3 sequence (DNA): TGTGCCAGCTCTCCGACTCCTTCTGGCACAGATACGCAGTATTTT. Residues: CASSPTPSGTDTQYF.